This entry is about one T cell receptor beta chain. The target antigen is unknown. The CDR3 end falls 3 residues outside the read, so it is completed with the germline J gene. The data stem from a study of T cell clonality in common variable immunodeficiency. The CDR3 sequence is 15 residues long. Germline values: CDR1 WSHSY, CDR2 SAAADI. Repertoires were generated with immunoSEQ multiplex PCR, while TCRdb's copy carries only in-frame clones and drops some. This sample carries 30,000 to 40,000 clones, none of them present only once. General study findings and limits: In common variable immunodeficiency, TCR beta chains reportedly carried fewer deletions and N-nucleotide insertions. CVID subjects had higher TCRbeta clonality than healthy controls, most marked in about a third.

The sample taken for sequencing was peripheral blood mononuclear cells. This TCR was recovered from a person aged 18 to 70 in good health. The chain carries TRBV10-2 and TRBJ1-2; D is undetermined. The sequenced CDR3 bases are TGCGCCAGCAGACTAGCTAGCGACTCCTACAATGAC. Its protein product is CASRLASDSYND. The whole CDR3 is CASRLASDSYNDYTF.